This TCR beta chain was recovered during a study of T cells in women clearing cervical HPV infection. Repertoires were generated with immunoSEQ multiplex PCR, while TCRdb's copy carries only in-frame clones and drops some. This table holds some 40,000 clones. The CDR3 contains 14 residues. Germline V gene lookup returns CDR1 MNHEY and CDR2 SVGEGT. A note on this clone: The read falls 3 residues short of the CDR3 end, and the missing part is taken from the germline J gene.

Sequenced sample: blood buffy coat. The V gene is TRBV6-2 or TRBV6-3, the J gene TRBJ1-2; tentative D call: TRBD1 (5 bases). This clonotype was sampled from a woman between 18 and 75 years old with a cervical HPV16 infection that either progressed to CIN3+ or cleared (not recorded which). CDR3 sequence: CASRRDYPWNDYTF. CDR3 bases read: TGTGCCAGCAGACGGGACTACCCATGGAATGAC.